Sequencing of this T cell receptor (beta chain) was carried out in a study of CD8 T cells in Susac syndrome. Sequencing of TCR beta was performed on blood CD8+ and CD4+ T cells. An input of about 0.5 to 1 ug of RNA was subjected to reverse transcription using random hexamers. The immunoSEQ assay covered 54 Vbeta and 13 Jbeta segments for CDR3. One entry per CDR3 protein results from TCRdb running MiXCR on the immunoSEQ multiplex PCR reads. The table shows some 200,000 distinct CDR3 sequences, with 85% to 95% occurring only once. There are 16 residues in the CDR3. Germline assignment: CDR1 KGHSH and CDR2 LQKENI. J lost 2 bases, V lost 6 bases, and 6 bases had no gene match.

The receptor was isolated from a human donor with Susac syndrome. The sequencing sample was made of CD8+ T cells from PBMCs. The rearrangement links TRBV18 to TRBJ2-1, with 11 bases that match TRBD2. The CDR3 loop reads CASSQGLAGPYNEQFF. The CDR3 region has the DNA TGTGCCAGCTCTCAAGGACTAGCGGGCCCCTACAATGAGCAGTTCTTC.